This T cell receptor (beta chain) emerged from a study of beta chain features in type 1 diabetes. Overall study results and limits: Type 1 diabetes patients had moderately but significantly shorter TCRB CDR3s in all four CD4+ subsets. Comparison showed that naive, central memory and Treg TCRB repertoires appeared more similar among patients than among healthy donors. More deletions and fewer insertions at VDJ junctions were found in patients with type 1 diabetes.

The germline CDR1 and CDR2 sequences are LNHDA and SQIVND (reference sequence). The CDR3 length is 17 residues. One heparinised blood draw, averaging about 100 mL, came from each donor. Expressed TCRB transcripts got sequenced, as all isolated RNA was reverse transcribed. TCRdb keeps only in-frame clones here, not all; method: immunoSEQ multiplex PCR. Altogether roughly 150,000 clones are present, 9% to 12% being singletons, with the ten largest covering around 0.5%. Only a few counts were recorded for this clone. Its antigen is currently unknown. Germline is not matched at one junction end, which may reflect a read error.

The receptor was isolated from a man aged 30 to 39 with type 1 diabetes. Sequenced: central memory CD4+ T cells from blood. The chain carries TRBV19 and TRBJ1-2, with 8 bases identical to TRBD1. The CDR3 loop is CASSTWTGTTMATPWAF. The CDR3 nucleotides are TGTGCCAGTAGTACATGGACAGGGACAACTATGGCTACACCTTGGGCCTTC.